This T cell receptor (beta chain) comes out of a study of T cell changes during pregnancy in multiple sclerosis. The CDR3 is made up of 16 amino acids. Germline V gene lookup returns CDR1 MDHEN and CDR2 SYDVKM. The V and J ends lost 5 bases and 6 bases respectively, with 17 bases between them. Profiling relied on immunoSEQ multiplex PCR, and the TCRdb table lists in-frame clones only, not all of them. The table records approximately 79,000 clones, about 94% of them present only once. The source is a female donor in good health, enrolled as a control in a pregnancy study. The rearrangement uses TRBV28 and TRBJ1-6, with a possible D match to TRBD1 (6 bases). This specimen was peripheral blood, taken in the second trimester of pregnancy. The CDR3 reads CASSPRGTFTNSPLHF. Written as DNA, the CDR3 is TGTGCCAGCAGTCCTCGAGGGACATTTACTAATTCACCCCTCCACTTT.